The 5 T cell receptor beta chains below all came from one sample that was sequenced in a study of blood T cell repertoires in COVID-19 (dated by TCRdb to about 2020). The receptor library was made with the immunoSEQ multiplex PCR assay. What TCRdb holds here is the immuneACCESS table cut down to in-frame rearrangements. Part of the clones is not present; checked against another copy, under half of the missing clones reflect an unresolved V gene, and the others are unexplained. The sample table records about 260,000 clones; about 91% of these occur just once. The top ten clones comprise approximately 2.6% of the sample. Sequenced: peripheral blood. These receptors all come from a person between 18 and 30 years old with COVID-19, enrolled during active disease.

J is TRBJ1-4 and V is TRBV5-5; a possible D gene is TRBD1 (5 bases). Trimming pared 1 base from V and 8 bases from J, leaving 12 bases between. CDR1 SGHKS and CDR2 YYEKEE come from the germline V gene (reference sequence). This CDR3 has 14 amino acids. DNA of the CDR3: TGTGCCAGCAGCTTGTTGGACCCAGGGGAAAAACTGTTTTTT. It is translated as CASSLLDPGEKLFF.

The V and J genes are TRBV24-1 and TRBJ2-3; 11 positions agree with TRBD2. J lost 2 bases, V lost 3 bases, and 9 bases had no gene match. This CDR3 contains 18 residues. Per germline, CDR1 KGHDR and CDR2 SFDVKD. The CDR3 DNA reads as TGTGCCACCAGTGATCCCACCGGGACTAGCGGTTCCACAGATACGCAGTATTTT. Protein product: CATSDPTGTSGSTDTQYF.

The chain employs TRBV6-5 and TRBJ2-7, with unresolved D. CDR1 MNHEY and CDR2 SVGAGI come from the germline V gene. This CDR3 is built from 13 residues. V shed 5 bases and J shed 4 bases, with 12 bases lying between them. Written as DNA, the CDR3 is TGTGCCAGCAGTCTCTCACATGAATACGAGCAGTACTTC. Its protein product is CASSLSHEYEQYF.

V is TRBV10-2 and J is TRBJ2-1, with 7 bases aligning to TRBD2. The CDR3 is 17 residues long. The V gene end was trimmed by 5 bases and the J gene end by 4 bases; junction bases not matched to a gene: 14. Germline V gene lookup returns CDR1 WSHSY and CDR2 SAAADI. CDR3 nucleotide sequence: TGCGCCAGCAGTCCCCAAACTAGCGTACAGAGATACAATGAGCAGTTCTTC. It encodes CASSPQTSVQRYNEQFF.

V gene TRBV6-5 combines with J gene TRBJ1-1; 11 nucleotides match TRBD1. With V trimmed by 5 bases and J by 5 bases, 4 bases remained unmatched. Germline-derived CDR1 and CDR2 are MNHEY and SVGAGI. CDR3 size: 14 residues. DNA for the CDR3: TGTGCCAGCAGTCACCGGGACAGGGGGACTGAAGCTTTCTTT. Translation: CASSHRDRGTEAFF.